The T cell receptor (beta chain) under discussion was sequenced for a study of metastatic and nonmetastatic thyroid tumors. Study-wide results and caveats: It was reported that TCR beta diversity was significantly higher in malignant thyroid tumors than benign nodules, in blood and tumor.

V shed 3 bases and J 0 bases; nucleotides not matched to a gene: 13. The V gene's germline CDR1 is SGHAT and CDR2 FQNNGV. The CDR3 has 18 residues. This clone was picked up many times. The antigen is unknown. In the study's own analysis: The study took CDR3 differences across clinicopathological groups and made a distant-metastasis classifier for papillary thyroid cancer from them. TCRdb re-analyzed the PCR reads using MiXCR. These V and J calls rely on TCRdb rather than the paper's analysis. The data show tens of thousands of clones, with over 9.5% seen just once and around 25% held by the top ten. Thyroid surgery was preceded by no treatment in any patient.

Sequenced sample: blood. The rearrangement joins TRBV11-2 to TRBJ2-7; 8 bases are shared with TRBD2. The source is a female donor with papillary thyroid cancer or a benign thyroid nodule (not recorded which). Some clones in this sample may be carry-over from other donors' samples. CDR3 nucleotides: TGTGCCAGCAGCTTGAAGGCGGGATTTACTAGCGGCTCCTACGAGCAGTACTTC. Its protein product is CASSLKAGFTSGSYEQYF.